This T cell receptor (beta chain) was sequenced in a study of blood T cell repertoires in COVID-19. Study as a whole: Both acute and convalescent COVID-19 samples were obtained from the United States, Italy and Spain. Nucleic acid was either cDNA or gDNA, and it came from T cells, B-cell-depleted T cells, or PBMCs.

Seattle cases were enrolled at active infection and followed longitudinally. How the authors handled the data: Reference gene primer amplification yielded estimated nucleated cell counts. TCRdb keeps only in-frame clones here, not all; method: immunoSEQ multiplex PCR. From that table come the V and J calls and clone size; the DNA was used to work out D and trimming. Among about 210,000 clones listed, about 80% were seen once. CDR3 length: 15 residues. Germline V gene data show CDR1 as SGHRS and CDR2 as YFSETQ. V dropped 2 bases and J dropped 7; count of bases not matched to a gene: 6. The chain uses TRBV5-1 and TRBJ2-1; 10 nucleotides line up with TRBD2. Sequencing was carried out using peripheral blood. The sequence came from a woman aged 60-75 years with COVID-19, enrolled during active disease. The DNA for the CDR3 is TGCGCCAGCAGCTTTGGTCTAGCGGGAGTTAATGAGCAGTTCTTC. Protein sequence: CASSFGLAGVNEQFF.